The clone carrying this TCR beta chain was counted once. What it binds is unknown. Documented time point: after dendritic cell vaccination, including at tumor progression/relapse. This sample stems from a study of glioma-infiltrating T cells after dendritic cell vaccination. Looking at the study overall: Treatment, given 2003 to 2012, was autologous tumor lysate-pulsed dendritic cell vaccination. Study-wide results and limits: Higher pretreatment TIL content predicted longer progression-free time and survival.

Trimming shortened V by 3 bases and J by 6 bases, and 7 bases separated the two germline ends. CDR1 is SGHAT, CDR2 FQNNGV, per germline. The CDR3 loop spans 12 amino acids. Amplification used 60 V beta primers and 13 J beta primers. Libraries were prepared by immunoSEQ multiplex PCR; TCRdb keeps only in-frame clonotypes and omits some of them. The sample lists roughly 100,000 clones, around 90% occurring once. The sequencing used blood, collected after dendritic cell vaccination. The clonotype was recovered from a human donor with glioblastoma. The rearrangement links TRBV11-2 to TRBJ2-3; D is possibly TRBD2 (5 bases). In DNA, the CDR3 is TGTGCCAGCAGCTTTAGCGCTGATACGCAGTATTTT. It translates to CASSFSADTQYF.